This passage covers 19 T cell receptor beta chains from one sample sequenced in a study of OX40 agonist ivuxolimab in advanced cancers. Sequenced by immunoSEQ multiplex PCR; TCRdb stores in-frame clones only, minus some. The sample has approximately 100,000 clones, more than 85% seen once. The sequencing here drew on CD4+ or CD8+ T cells sorted from blood, taken in a trial of the OX40 agonist ivuxolimab. The receptors were gathered from an adult with an advanced solid tumor such as melanoma, head and neck, liver or kidney cancer.

The CDR3: CASSFREGNYEQYF. In DNA form, the CDR3 reads TGTGCCAGCAGTTTCCGGGAGGGTAACTACGAGCAGTACTTC. The gene calls are TRBV28 and TRBJ2-7; the match to TRBD2 covers 8 bases. This CDR3 region has 14 residues. CDR1 and CDR2 from the germline V gene are MDHEN and SYDVKM. The V gene end was trimmed by 3 bases and the J gene end by 3 bases; junction bases not matched to a gene: 4.

This clone was seen a single time. The sample has other DNA sequences that encode this CDR3 too. The chain carries TRBV18 and TRBJ2-5, with no clear D. From germline, CDR1 is KGHSH and CDR2 LQKENI. This CDR3 comprises 12 residues. Trimming stripped 4 bases from V and 0 bases from J, with 3 bases between. The CDR3 DNA reads as TGTGCCAGCTCACGGTACCAAGAGACCCAGTACTTC. Encoded protein: CASSRYQETQYF.

V is TRBV6-5 and J is TRBJ2-1; D is unresolved. From germline, CDR1 is MNHEY and CDR2 SVGAGI. The CDR3 runs 11 residues. With 7 bases removed from V and 7 bases from J, the gap between germline ends came to 8 bases. Written as DNA, the CDR3 is TGTGCCAGCACATTCGGGAATGAGCAGTTCTTC. Encoded protein: CASTFGNEQFF.

The V and J genes are TRBV19 and TRBJ1-3; 7 bases agree with TRBD1. This CDR3 has 15 residues. The V gene end was trimmed by 1 base and the J gene end by 7 bases; junction bases not matched to a gene: 7. Looked up from germline, CDR1 is LNHDA and CDR2 is SQIVND (reference sequence). For the CDR3, the DNA is TGTGCCAGTAGTATAGCGGGACAGTCGGCGAACACCATATATTTT. Translated, it gives CASSIAGQSANTIYF.

CDR3 nucleotide sequence: TGTGCCAGCAGGGAAAGACAGGGGAACCTGGGGGAGCAGTACTTC. This codes for CASRERQGNLGEQYF. The chain joins TRBV27 to TRBJ2-7; 8 positions match TRBD1. CDR3 length: 15 amino acids. J lost 7 bases, V lost 6 bases, and 14 bases had no gene match. Germline V gives CDR1 MNHEY, CDR2 SMNVEV (reference sequence).

This sequence joins TRBV4-2 and TRBJ2-5, with no clear D. This CDR3 spans 14 amino acids. V lost 0 bases to trimming and J lost 3 bases, with 8 bases between them. CDR1 is LGHNA, CDR2 YNFKEQ, per germline. The CDR3 DNA reads TGTGCCAGCAGCCAAGATTGGGGAAAAGAGACCCAGTACTTC. This codes for CASSQDWGKETQYF.

The rearrangement links TRBV11-3 to TRBJ1-5; 8 positions agree with TRBD1. CDR1 is SGHNT, CDR2 YENEEA, per germline. This CDR3 is built from 17 residues. The ends lost 5 bases at V and 2 bases at J; junction bases unmatched: 11. The CDR3: CASSPFDRGVGNQPQHF. CDR3 nucleotide sequence: TGTGCCAGCAGCCCCTTCGACAGGGGAGTAGGCAATCAGCCCCAGCATTTT. Combining the CDR3 with reference TRBV11-3 and TRBJ1-5 gives the whole variable domain EAGVVQSPRYKIIEKKQPVAFWCNPISGHNTLYWYLQNLGQGPELLIRYENEEAVDDSQLPKDRFSAERLKGVDSTLKIQPAELGDSAVYLCASSPFDRGVGNQPQHFGDGTRLSIL.

This clone was counted once. The gene calls are TRBV4-3 and TRBJ2-6; D gene uncertain. Per germline, CDR1 LGHNA and CDR2 YSLEER. The CDR3 contains 17 residues. V lost 1 base, J lost 0 bases, and 10 bases lay in between. The CDR3 DNA reads TGCGCCAGCAGCCAAGGGATACTCTCCTCTGGGGCCAACGTCCTGACTTTC. Translating gives CASSQGILSSGANVLTF.

The J gene is TRBJ2-7, the V gene TRBV6-1; tentatively, D is TRBD1 or TRBD2 (5 bases each). Trimming shortened V by 7 bases and J by 3 bases, and 16 bases separated the two germline ends. The CDR3 spans 14 residues. Germline assignment: CDR1 MNHNS and CDR2 SASEGT. CDR3 amino acids: CASKPGQGVYEQYF. The CDR3 DNA follows: TGTGCCAGCAAGCCGGGGCAGGGTGTCTACGAGCAGTACTTC.

This clone was found a few times. The chain uses TRBV5-5 and TRBJ1-3; D call uncertain. This CDR3 has 17 amino acids. The germline V gene has CDR1 SGHKS and CDR2 YYEKEE (reference sequence). Trimming stripped 0 bases from V and 0 bases from J, with 13 bases between. CDR3 amino acids: CASSLGGGSNSGNTIYF. The CDR3 DNA follows: TGTGCCAGCAGCTTGGGAGGTGGCAGTAACTCTGGAAACACCATATATTTT.

The chain combines TRBV7-2 with TRBJ2-1; D might be TRBD1 (6 bases). The CDR3 length is 15 residues. Trimming took 2 bases from V and 2 from J, leaving 10 bases between them. Germline CDR1 reads SGHTA; CDR2 reads FQGNSA. CDR3 DNA sequence: TGTGCCAGCAGCTTAAATGGGGGCCCCTACAATGAGCAGTTCTTC. This gives the protein CASSLNGGPYNEQFF.

The chain recombines TRBV11-2 with TRBJ1-2, with D maybe TRBD1 (5 bases). The V gene's germline CDR1 is SGHAT and CDR2 FQNNGV. The CDR3 length is 16 residues. Trimming removed 1 base from V and 8 bases from J, with 20 bases in between. The CDR3 protein is CASSLVGTADGRGYTF. CDR3 DNA sequence: TGTGCCAGCAGCTTAGTGGGGACGGCCGACGGAAGGGGCTACACCTTC.

J is TRBJ2-1 and V is TRBV5-1; 10 bases are shared with TRBD2. The CDR3 sequence is 15 residues long. V shed 1 base and J 6 bases; nucleotides not matched to a gene: 4. Germline CDR1 and CDR2: SGHRS and YFSETQ. The CDR3: CASSLPLAGANEQFF. In DNA, the CDR3 is TGCGCCAGCAGCTTGCCGCTAGCGGGAGCCAATGAGCAGTTCTTC.

This rearrangement joins TRBV7-8 to TRBJ2-1; D is tentatively TRBD1 or TRBD2 (5 bases each). This CDR3 has 18 amino acids. Looked up from germline, CDR1 is SGHVS and CDR2 is FQNEAQ. The V and J ends lost 5 bases and 0 bases respectively, with 20 bases between them. DNA of the CDR3: TGTGCCAGCAGCCCGCGTTGGGGTGAGGGGAGCTCCTACAATGAGCAGTTCTTC. Its translation: CASSPRWGEGSSYNEQFF.

This clone was observed a handful of times. The chain couples TRBV5-5 to TRBJ2-2, with 7 bases that match TRBD1. CDR1 and CDR2 from the germline V gene are SGHKS and YYEKEE (reference sequence). V was pared by 4 bases and J by 4 bases, with 16 bases of the junction left unmatched. The CDR3 totals 18 residues. This CDR3 reads CASSTKLNRGSGTGELFF. The CDR3 nucleotides read TGTGCCAGCAGCACCAAATTGAACAGGGGATCGGGCACCGGGGAGCTGTTTTTT.

This chain links TRBV7-3 with TRBJ2-3, with D perhaps matching TRBD1 or TRBD2 (5 bases each). Trimming removed 5 bases from V and 0 bases from J, with 21 bases in between. Germline V gives CDR1 SGHTA, CDR2 FQGTGA. CDR3 length: 18 amino acids. CDR3 coding DNA: TGTGCCAGCAGCCCCCTGGGGTTCGGGGCGTCGAGCACAGATACGCAGTATTTT. Protein: CASSPLGFGASSTDTQYF.

V usage is TRBV6-6 and J usage is TRBJ2-2; tentative D call: TRBD1 (6 bases). Germline CDR1 reads MNHNY; CDR2 reads SVGAGI (reference sequence). The CDR3 length is 14 residues. V was cut by 5 bases and J by 6 bases, with 13 bases left in between. The CDR3, as DNA: TGTGCCAGCAGTCGCAAACAGGGCGCCGGGGAGCTGTTTTTT. It yields the protein CASSRKQGAGELFF.

This clone was counted a single time. This rearrangement joins TRBV7-2 to TRBJ1-5; D remains ambiguous. From germline, CDR1 is SGHTA and CDR2 FQGNSA. V was pared by 3 bases and J by 1 base, with 16 bases between. The CDR3 contains 17 residues. Here the CDR3 reads CASSFPMFRASNQPQHF. CDR3 bases: TGTGCCAGCAGCTTTCCCATGTTTAGAGCCAGCAATCAGCCCCAGCATTTT.

The chain is built from TRBV10-3 and TRBJ1-2, with D unclear. Trimming took 3 bases from V and 11 from J, leaving 16 bases between them. Germline V gene sequence: CDR1 ENHRY, CDR2 SYGVKD. This CDR3 has 13 amino acids. This CDR3 is CAISDPRGPLYTF. As DNA, the CDR3 is TGTGCCATCAGTGATCCCCGTGGGCCCCTATACACCTTC.